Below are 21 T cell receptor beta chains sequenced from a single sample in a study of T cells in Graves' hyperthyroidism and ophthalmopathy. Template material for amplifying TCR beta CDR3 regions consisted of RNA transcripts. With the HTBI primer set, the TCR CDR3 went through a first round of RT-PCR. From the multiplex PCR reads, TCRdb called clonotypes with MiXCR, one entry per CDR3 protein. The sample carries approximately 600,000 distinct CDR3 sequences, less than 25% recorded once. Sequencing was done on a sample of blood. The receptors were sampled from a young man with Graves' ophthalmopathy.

DNA for the CDR3: TGTGCCATCAGTGAGAGGGCGGGGGTGTCTGAAGCTTTCTTT. This codes for CAISERAGVSEAFF. This chain uses TRBV10-3 with TRBJ1-1, with D perhaps TRBD1 (5 bases). The germline V gene encodes CDR1 ENHRY and CDR2 SYGVKD. There are 14 residues in the CDR3. Trimming took 2 bases from V and 6 from J, leaving 13 bases between them.

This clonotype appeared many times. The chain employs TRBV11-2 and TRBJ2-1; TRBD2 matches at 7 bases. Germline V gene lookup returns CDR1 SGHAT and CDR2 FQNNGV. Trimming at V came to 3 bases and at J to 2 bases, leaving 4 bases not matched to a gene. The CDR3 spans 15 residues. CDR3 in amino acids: CASSFGTSAYNEQFF. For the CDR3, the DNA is TGTGCCAGCAGCTTCGGTACTAGCGCCTACAATGAGCAGTTCTTC.

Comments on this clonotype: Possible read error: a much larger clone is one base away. CDR3 sequence: CAWRSGASYERYF. DNA of the CDR3: TGTGCCTGGAGGTCTGGGGCGTCCTACGAGCGGTACTTC. This chain links TRBV30 with TRBJ2-7; D possibly corresponds to TRBD1 (5 bases). The CDR3 has 13 amino acids. The germline V gene encodes CDR1 GTSNPN and CDR2 SVGIG (reference sequence).

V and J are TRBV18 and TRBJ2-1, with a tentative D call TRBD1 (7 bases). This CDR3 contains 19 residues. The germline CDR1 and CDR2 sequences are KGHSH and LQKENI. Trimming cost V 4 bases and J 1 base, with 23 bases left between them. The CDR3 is CASSLPPPGGYASYNEQFF. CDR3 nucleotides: TGTGCCAGCTCACTCCCCCCGCCAGGGGGGTATGCATCCTACAATGAGCAGTTCTTC.

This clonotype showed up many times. The CDR3 protein is CASRGFGGDSNQPQHF. The CDR3 DNA follows: TGTGCCAGCAGAGGGTTCGGGGGGGACAGCAATCAGCCCCAGCATTTT. The chain uses TRBV2 and TRBJ1-5; possibly TRBD1 for D (5 bases). The CDR3 contains 16 residues. The ends were cut back, 6 bases at V and 1 base at J, with 16 bases in the middle. CDR1 and CDR2 from the germline V gene are SNHLY and FYNNEI.

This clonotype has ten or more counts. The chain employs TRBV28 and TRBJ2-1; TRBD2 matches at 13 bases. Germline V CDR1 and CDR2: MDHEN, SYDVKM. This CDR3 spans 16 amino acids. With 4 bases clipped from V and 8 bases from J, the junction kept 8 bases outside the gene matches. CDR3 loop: CASSSSGTSGTDEQFF. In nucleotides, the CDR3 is TGTGCCAGCAGTTCCTCCGGGACTAGCGGGACGGATGAGCAGTTCTTC.

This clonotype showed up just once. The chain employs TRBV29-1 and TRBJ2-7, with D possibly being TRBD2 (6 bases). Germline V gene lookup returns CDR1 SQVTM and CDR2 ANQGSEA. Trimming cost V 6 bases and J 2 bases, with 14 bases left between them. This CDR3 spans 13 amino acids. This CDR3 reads CSVRGTATYEQYF. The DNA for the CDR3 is TGCAGCGTGCGCGGGACGGCTACCTACGAGCAGTACTTC.

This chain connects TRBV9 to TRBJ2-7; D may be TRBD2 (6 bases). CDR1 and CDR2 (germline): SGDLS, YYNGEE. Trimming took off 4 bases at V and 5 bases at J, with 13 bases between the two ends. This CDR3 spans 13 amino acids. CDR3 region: CASSLRDWDEQYF. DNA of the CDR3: TGTGCCAGCAGCCTCCGGGACTGGGACGAGCAGTACTTC.

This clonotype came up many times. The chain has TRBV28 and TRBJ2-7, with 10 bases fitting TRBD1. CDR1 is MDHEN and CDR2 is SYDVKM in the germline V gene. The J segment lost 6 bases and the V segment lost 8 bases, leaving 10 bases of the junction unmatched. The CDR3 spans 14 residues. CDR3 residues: CASSSGTGVREQYF. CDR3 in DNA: TGTGCCAGCTCATCCGGGACAGGGGTGCGCGAGCAGTACTTC.

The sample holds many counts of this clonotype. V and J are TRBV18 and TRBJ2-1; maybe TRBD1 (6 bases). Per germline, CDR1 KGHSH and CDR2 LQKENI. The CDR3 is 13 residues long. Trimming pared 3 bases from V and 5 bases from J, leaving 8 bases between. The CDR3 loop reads CASSPSGDNEQFF. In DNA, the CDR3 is TGTGCCAGCTCACCCTCAGGGGACAATGAGCAGTTCTTC.

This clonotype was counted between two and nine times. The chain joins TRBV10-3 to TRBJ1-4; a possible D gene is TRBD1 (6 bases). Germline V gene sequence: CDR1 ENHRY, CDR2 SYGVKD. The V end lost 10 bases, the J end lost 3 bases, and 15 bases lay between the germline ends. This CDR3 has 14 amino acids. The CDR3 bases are TGTGCCACATTGGGGGGGCTAGCTAATGAAAAACTGTTTTTT. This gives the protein CATLGGLANEKLFF.

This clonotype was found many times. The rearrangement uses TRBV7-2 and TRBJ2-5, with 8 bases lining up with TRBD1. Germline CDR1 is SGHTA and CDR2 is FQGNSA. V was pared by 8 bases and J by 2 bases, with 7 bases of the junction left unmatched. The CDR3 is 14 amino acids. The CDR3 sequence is CASGNRGRQETQYF. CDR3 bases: TGTGCCAGCGGCAACAGGGGGAGGCAAGAGACCCAGTACTTC.

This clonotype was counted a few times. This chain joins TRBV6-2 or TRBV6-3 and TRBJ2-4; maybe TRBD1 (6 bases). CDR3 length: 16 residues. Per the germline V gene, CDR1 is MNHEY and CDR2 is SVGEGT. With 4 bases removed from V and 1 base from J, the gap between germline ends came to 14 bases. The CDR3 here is CASSFWGRGAKNIQYF. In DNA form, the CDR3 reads TGTGCCAGCAGTTTCTGGGGGCGCGGGGCCAAAAACATTCAGTACTTC.

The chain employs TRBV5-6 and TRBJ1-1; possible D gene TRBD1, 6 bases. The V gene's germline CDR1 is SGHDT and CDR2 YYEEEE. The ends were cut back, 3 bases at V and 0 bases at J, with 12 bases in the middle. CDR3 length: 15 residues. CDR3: CASSWYDRLNTEAFF. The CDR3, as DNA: TGTGCCAGCAGCTGGTATGACAGGCTGAACACTGAAGCTTTCTTT.

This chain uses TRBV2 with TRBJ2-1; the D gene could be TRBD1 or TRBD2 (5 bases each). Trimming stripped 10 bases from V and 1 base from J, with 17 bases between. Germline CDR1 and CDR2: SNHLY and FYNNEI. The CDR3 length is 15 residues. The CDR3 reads CANRRLALSYNEQFF. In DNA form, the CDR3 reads TGTGCCAACAGGAGGCTAGCCTTGTCCTACAATGAGCAGTTCTTC.

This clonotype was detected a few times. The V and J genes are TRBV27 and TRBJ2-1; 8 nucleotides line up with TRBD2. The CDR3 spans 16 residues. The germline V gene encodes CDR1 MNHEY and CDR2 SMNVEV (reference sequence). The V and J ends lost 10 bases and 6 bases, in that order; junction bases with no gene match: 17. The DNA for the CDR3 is TGTGCCATCAGGAAGACATGGGGACTAGGGAGCAATGAGCAGTTCTTC. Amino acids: CAIRKTWGLGSNEQFF.

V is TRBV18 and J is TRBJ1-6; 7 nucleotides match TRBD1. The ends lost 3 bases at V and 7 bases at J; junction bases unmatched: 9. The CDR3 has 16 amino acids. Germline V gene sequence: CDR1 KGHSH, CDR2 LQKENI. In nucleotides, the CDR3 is TGTGCCAGCTCACCCCGGACAGGCGAGATAAATTCACCCCTCCACTTT. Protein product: CASSPRTGEINSPLHF.

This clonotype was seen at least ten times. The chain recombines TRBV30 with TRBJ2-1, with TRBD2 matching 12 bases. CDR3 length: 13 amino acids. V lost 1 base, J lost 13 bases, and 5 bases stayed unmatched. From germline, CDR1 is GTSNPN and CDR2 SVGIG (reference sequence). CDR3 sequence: CAWSGTSGTSQFF. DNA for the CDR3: TGTGCCTGGAGTGGGACTAGCGGGACGTCCCAGTTCTTC.

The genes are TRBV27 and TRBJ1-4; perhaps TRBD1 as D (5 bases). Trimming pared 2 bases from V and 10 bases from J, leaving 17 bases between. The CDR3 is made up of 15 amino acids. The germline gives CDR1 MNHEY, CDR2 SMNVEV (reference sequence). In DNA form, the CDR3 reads TGTGCCAGCAGTTTAGTAGGGACCCCGGAGGGAAAACTGTTTTTT. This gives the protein CASSLVGTPEGKLFF.

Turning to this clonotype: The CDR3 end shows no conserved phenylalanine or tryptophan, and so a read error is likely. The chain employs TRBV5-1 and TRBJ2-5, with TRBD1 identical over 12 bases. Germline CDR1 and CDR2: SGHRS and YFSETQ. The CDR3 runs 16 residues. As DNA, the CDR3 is TGTGCCAGCAGCCTGAGCCCGGGACAGGGGGCGAGGGCCCAGTACCTC. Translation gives CASSLSPGQGARAQYL.

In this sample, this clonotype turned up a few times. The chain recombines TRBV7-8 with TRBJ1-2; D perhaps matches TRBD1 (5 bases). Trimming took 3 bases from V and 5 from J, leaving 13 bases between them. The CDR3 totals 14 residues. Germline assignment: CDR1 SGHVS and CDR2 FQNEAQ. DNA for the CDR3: TGTGCCAGCAGCTTTGGGGCCGCGGGGTATGGCTACACCTTC. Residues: CASSFGAAGYGYTF. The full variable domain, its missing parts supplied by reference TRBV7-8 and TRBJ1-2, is GAGVSQSPRYKVAKRGQDVALRCDPISGHVSLFWYQQALGQGPEFLTYFQNEAQLDKSGLPSDRFFAERPEGSVSTLKIQRTQQEDSAVYLCASSFGAAGYGYTFGSGTRLTVV.